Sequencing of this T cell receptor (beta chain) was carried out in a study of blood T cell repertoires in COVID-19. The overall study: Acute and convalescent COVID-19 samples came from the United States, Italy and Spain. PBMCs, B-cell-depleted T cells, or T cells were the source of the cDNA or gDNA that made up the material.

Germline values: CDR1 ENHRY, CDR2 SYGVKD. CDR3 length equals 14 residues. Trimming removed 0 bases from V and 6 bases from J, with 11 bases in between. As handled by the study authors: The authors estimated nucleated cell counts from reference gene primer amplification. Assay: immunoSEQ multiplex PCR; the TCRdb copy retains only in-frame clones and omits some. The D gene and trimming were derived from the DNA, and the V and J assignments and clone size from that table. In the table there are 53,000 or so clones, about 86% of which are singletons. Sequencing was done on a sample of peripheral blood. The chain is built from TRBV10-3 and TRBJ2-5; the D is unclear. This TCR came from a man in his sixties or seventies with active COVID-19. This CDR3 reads CAISESPGLQTQYF. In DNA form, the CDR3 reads TGTGCCATCAGTGAGTCCCCAGGCCTACAGACCCAGTACTTC.